The source of this T cell receptor (beta chain) is a study of response to subunit inactivated influenza vaccine. Study-wide results and caveats: Authors suggested each seasonal flu vaccination may recruit only limited numbers of new T cells.

This clonotype was recorded a few times. The antigen is not known. One entry per CDR3 protein, called by TCRdb with MiXCR from the RT-PCR reads. Of hundreds of thousands of distinct CDR3 sequences listed, 9.5% to 13% are singletons. Sequencing was performed on PBMCs from blood, taken roughly 47 days after vaccination. The clonotype was recovered from a man between 50 and 59 years old who received an inactivated influenza vaccine.

The CDR3: CASSLARLAGMQFF. CDR3 in DNA: TGTGCCAGCAGCTTAGCCCGCCTAGCGGGGATGCAGTTCTTC. This rearrangement joins TRBV7-2 to TRBJ2-1; 9 bases are shared with TRBD2. The CDR3 extends over 14 amino acids. Germline V gene sequence: CDR1 SGHTA, CDR2 FQGNSA. V was pared by 0 bases and J by 12 bases, with 6 bases of the junction left unmatched.